The 29 T cell receptor beta chains listed next were all sequenced from one sample in a study of cytomegalovirus exposure and HLA in healthy donors. The PCR ran on 60 Vbeta and 13 Jbeta primers. The repertoire was sequenced with immunoSEQ multiplex PCR; TCRdb's copy has only in-frame clones and lacks some. The data show roughly 120,000 clones, roughly four fifths seen once. Sequencing was carried out using PBMCs. Source of these receptors: a male donor in good health and CMV-seropositive.

The chain combines TRBV9 with TRBJ2-5, with 7 bases matching TRBD2. V was clipped by 0 bases and J by 5 bases; unmatched bases: 7. The germline CDR1 and CDR2 sequences are SGDLS and YYNGEE. CDR3 length: 15 amino acids. This CDR3 reads CASSVVPGGGETQYF. The DNA of the CDR3 is TGTGCCAGCAGCGTAGTACCGGGAGGAGGGGAGACCCAGTACTTC.

J is TRBJ2-7 and V is TRBV7-6; 13 bases agree with TRBD2. With 7 bases clipped from V and 7 bases from J, the junction kept 13 bases outside the gene matches. This CDR3 has 16 amino acids. CDR1 is SGHVS, CDR2 FNYEAQ, per germline. The CDR3, as DNA: TGTGCCAGCACACCCGGACTAGCGGGAGCTGGAGTTGAGCAGTACTTC. It encodes CASTPGLAGAGVEQYF.

With respect to this clone: Relative to the germline gene, one junction end is altered; a read error may explain this. Other DNA sequences within the sample encode an identical CDR3. This chain links TRBV5-1 with TRBJ2-3, with D perhaps matching TRBD1 (5 bases). Germline CDR1 and CDR2: SGHRS and YFSETQ. There are 15 residues in the CDR3. CDR3 protein: CASSSDSTSTDTQYF. The CDR3 nucleotides read TGCGCTAGCAGTTCCGACAGTACTAGCACAGATACGCAGTATTTT.

This chain connects TRBV6-6 to TRBJ2-1, with TRBD2 matching 9 bases. The V gene end was trimmed by 2 bases and the J gene end by 7 bases; junction bases not matched to a gene: 9. This CDR3 has 16 amino acids. Germline V gene sequence: CDR1 MNHNY, CDR2 SVGAGI (reference sequence). CDR3 sequence: CASSYPPGLAGNEQFF. The CDR3 DNA is TGTGCCAGCAGTTACCCACCGGGACTAGCAGGTAATGAGCAGTTCTTC.

The V call is TRBV27, the J call TRBJ1-2; D might be TRBD1 (5 bases). The CDR3 extends over 13 amino acids. V was pared by 5 bases and J by 8 bases, with 15 bases between. Per the germline V gene, CDR1 is MNHEY and CDR2 is SMNVEV (reference sequence). CDR3 bases: TGTGCCAGCAGTCCCCTTTCCCGGGGGGGCTACACCTTC. Protein sequence: CASSPLSRGGYTF.

The rearrangement links TRBV6-5 to TRBJ1-4; 7 bases line up with TRBD1. This CDR3 has 16 amino acids. The V gene's germline CDR1 is MNHEY and CDR2 SVGAGI. The V gene end was trimmed by 4 bases and the J gene end by 2 bases; junction bases not matched to a gene: 7. The CDR3 region has the DNA TGTGCCAGCAGTTCTCCCAGGGGGGCGACTAATGAAAAACTGTTTTTT. Its protein product is CASSSPRGATNEKLFF.

The rearrangement links TRBV6-5 to TRBJ1-5; no reliable D call. This CDR3 has 15 residues. The V end was cut by 4 bases, the J end by 6 bases, with 16 bases between. Germline CDR1 reads MNHEY; CDR2 reads SVGAGI. For the CDR3, the DNA is TGTGCCAGCAGTTCCGGCGGGATGATCGGTCAGCCCCAGCATTTT. Amino acid sequence: CASSSGGMIGQPQHF.

This clone was counted between two and nine times. J is TRBJ2-3 and V is TRBV28, with a possible D match to TRBD1 (6 bases). CDR3 size: 16 residues. Germline CDR1 and CDR2: MDHEN and SYDVKM. V shed 4 bases and J shed 4 bases, with 18 bases lying between them. CDR3 residues: CASSSLSFRGADTQYF. The DNA of the CDR3 is TGTGCCAGCAGTTCTTTGTCTTTCAGGGGCGCAGATACGCAGTATTTT.

This clone was counted once. V usage is TRBV27 and J usage is TRBJ1-5; no firm D call. The CDR3 extends over 13 amino acids. V lost 0 bases and J lost 4, with 4 bases in between. From germline, CDR1 is MNHEY and CDR2 SMNVEV (reference sequence). CDR3 coding DNA: TGTGCCAGCAGTTTATCTTCAAATCAGCCCCAGCATTTT. Translation: CASSLSSNQPQHF.

This clone is a singleton in its sample. The chain has TRBV28 and TRBJ2-7, with 8 bases matching TRBD1. Germline V CDR1 and CDR2: MDHEN, SYDVKM. V lost 2 bases and J lost 2; bases outside the gene matches: 5. This CDR3 region has 15 residues. This chain's CDR3 is CASSLPNRGTYEQYF. The CDR3 DNA reads TGTGCCAGCAGTTTACCAAACAGGGGGACCTACGAGCAGTACTTC. The full variable domain, rest sourced from reference TRBV28 and TRBJ2-7, is DVKVTQSSRYLVKRTGEKVFLECVQDMDHENMFWYRQDPGLGLRLIYFSYDVKMKEKGDIPEGYSVSREKKERFSLILESASTNQTSMYLCASSLPNRGTYEQYFGPGTRLTVT.

This clone was seen a single time. The V call is TRBV5-1, the J call TRBJ2-1; 7 nucleotides line up with TRBD1. The V segment lost 4 bases and the J segment 0 bases; nucleotides outside the gene matches: 1. The CDR3 sequence is 14 residues long. The germline gives CDR1 SGHRS, CDR2 YFSETQ. CDR3 DNA: TGCGCCAGCAGCGGGGACAGCTCCTACAATGAGCAGTTCTTC. Translated, it gives CASSGDSSYNEQFF.

The rearrangement uses TRBV30 and TRBJ2-1, with 9 positions matching TRBD2. Germline-derived CDR1 and CDR2 are GTSNPN and SVGIG (reference sequence). This CDR3 is 13 amino acids long. V was clipped by 5 bases and J by 6 bases; unmatched bases: 5. The CDR3 sequence: CAWQREVGNEQFF. CDR3 nucleotides: TGTGCCTGGCAGCGGGAGGTAGGCAATGAGCAGTTCTTC.

The rearrangement joins TRBV5-1 to TRBJ1-2; the D gene is possibly TRBD1 (5 bases). V was trimmed by 4 bases and J by 3 bases, leaving 16 bases between them. Germline V gene lookup returns CDR1 SGHRS and CDR2 YFSETQ. There are 15 residues in the CDR3. CDR3: CASSTSGLTDYGYTF. The CDR3 bases are TGCGCCAGCAGCACTTCGGGACTGACTGACTATGGCTACACCTTC.

V is TRBV30 and J is TRBJ2-1; 7 nucleotides agree with TRBD2. Germline V gives CDR1 GTSNPN, CDR2 SVGIG (reference sequence). V lost 0 bases to trimming and J lost 7 bases; unmatched junction nucleotides: 6. This CDR3 is built from 14 residues. The DNA for the CDR3 is TGTGCCTGGAGTGTACGGCGGGAGCTTAATGAGCAGTTCTTC. The encoded protein is CAWSVRRELNEQFF.

This clone was found once. The chain carries TRBV2 and TRBJ2-1; 11 bases line up with TRBD2. The germline CDR1 and CDR2 sequences are SNHLY and FYNNEI. Trimming at V came to 6 bases and at J to 4 bases, leaving 2 bases not matched to a gene. The CDR3 has 14 residues. The CDR3 DNA is TGTGCCAGCAGGGGACTAGCGGTATACAATGAGCAGTTCTTC. It specifies CASRGLAVYNEQFF.

The chain employs TRBV4-3 and TRBJ2-3; 8 nucleotides agree with TRBD1. CDR3 length: 14 residues. CDR1 is LGHNA and CDR2 is YSLEER in the germline V gene. Unmatched junction bases numbered 3, after V lost 1 base and J lost 6 bases. DNA for the CDR3: TGCGCCAGCAGCCAAGGGACAGGGCTGGATACGCAGTATTTT. It translates to CASSQGTGLDTQYF.

This clone was counted a single time. The rearrangement links TRBV6-6 to TRBJ1-1, with 7 bases that match TRBD1. Trimming took 5 bases from V and 6 from J; bases not matched to a gene: 3. This CDR3 has 12 amino acids. The germline V gene encodes CDR1 MNHNY and CDR2 SVGAGI (reference sequence). This CDR3 is CASSPDRPEAFF. The CDR3 nucleotides read TGTGCCAGCAGTCCGGACAGGCCTGAAGCTTTCTTT.

J is TRBJ2-5 and V is TRBV4-2; weak D call: TRBD2 (7 bases). The DNA matches TRBJ2-7 better at its end, which makes the J call doubtful. CDR3 length equals 15 residues. The germline CDR1 and CDR2 sequences are LGHNA and YNFKEQ. The CDR3 nucleotides read TGTGCCAGCAGCCAAGCAAGGCGGGGGCTCCACGAGCAGTACTTC. Its protein product is CASSQARRGLHEQYF.

The V and J genes are TRBV5-1 and TRBJ2-5, with TRBD1 matching 10 bases. Germline V CDR1 and CDR2: SGHRS, YFSETQ. Unmatched junction bases numbered 4, after V lost 4 bases and J lost 7 bases. The CDR3 runs 13 residues. The CDR3 protein is CASSLDRGATQYF. The CDR3 bases are TGCGCCAGCAGCCTGGACAGGGGGGCGACCCAGTACTTC.

The chain's CDR3 is CASRLAELSYNEQFF. The CDR3 DNA reads as TGTGCCAGTAGGCTAGCGGAGCTCTCCTACAATGAGCAGTTCTTC. V usage is TRBV19 and J usage is TRBJ2-1; 7 nucleotides match TRBD2. The germline gives CDR1 LNHDA, CDR2 SQIVND (reference sequence). This CDR3 is built from 15 residues. V dropped 6 bases and J dropped 0; count of bases not matched to a gene: 5.

The rearrangement links TRBV19 to TRBJ1-5; possibly TRBD1 for D (5 bases). V lost 4 bases and J lost 6, with 16 bases in between. CDR3 length equals 15 residues. Germline V gene sequence: CDR1 LNHDA, CDR2 SQIVND (reference sequence). CDR3 DNA: TGTGCCAGTAGTAGGGGCAGGGAAGTCGGTCAGCCCCAGCATTTT. Amino acids: CASSRGREVGQPQHF.

V and J are TRBV28 and TRBJ2-7, with a weak D call TRBD1 (5 bases). Trimming removed 5 bases from V and 3 bases from J, with 14 bases in between. Germline CDR1 is MDHEN and CDR2 is SYDVKM. The length of the CDR3 is 14 residues. The CDR3 is CASSRDSNYYEQYF. In DNA form, the CDR3 reads TGTGCCAGCAGTCGTGACAGTAACTACTACGAGCAGTACTTC.

The genes are TRBV5-5 and TRBJ2-1, with 8 bases fitting TRBD2. The CDR3 has 15 residues. CDR1 and CDR2 from the germline V gene are SGHKS and YYEKEE (reference sequence). J was trimmed by 6 bases and V by 2 bases; bases with no gene match: 7. The CDR3 bases are TGTGCCAGCAGCTTCGCCAGCGGGAGATTCAATGAGCAGTTCTTC. Amino acid sequence: CASSFASGRFNEQFF.

The chain links TRBV7-2 to TRBJ1-1; D call uncertain. The CDR3 has 11 residues. Trimming left V 2 bases short and J 11 bases short, with 9 bases between. CDR1 and CDR2 (germline): SGHTA, FQGNSA. The DNA for the CDR3 is TGTGCCAGCAGCTTATATCCAGGTGCTTTCTTT. This translates into CASSLYPGAFF.

This clone is medium-sized in the sample. This rearrangement joins TRBV11-2 to TRBJ2-1; 10 nucleotides agree with TRBD2. The CDR3 length is 14 residues. The germline V gene encodes CDR1 SGHAT and CDR2 FQNNGV. The trim removed 5 bases at V and 7 bases at J, leaving 5 bases unmatched. The CDR3 loop is CASSQELAGNEQFF. The CDR3 region has the DNA TGTGCCAGCAGCCAAGAACTAGCGGGGAATGAGCAGTTCTTC.

In DNA, the CDR3 is TGTGCCAGTAGTACCGCGGAGGCCGGGGAGCTGTTTTTT. Translating gives CASSTAEAGELFF. The chain joins TRBV19 to TRBJ2-2; a possible D gene is TRBD2 (5 bases). Trimming pared 4 bases from V and 6 bases from J, leaving 9 bases between. The CDR3 loop spans 13 amino acids. Germline V CDR1 and CDR2: LNHDA, SQIVND (reference sequence).

This clone was picked up a small number of times. This chain links TRBV29-1 with TRBJ2-1, with D perhaps TRBD1 (6 bases). The CDR3 consists of 14 residues. Germline lookup yields CDR1 SQVTM and CDR2 ANQGSEA. Trimming stripped 7 bases from V and 2 bases from J, with 15 bases between. The CDR3 sequence is CSAGTGYAYNEQFF. The CDR3 DNA sequence: TGCAGCGCCGGTACAGGGTACGCCTACAATGAGCAGTTCTTC.

The V call is TRBV27, the J call TRBJ2-1; weak D call: TRBD2 (5 bases). The CDR3 loop spans 13 amino acids. The germline V gene encodes CDR1 MNHEY and CDR2 SMNVEV (reference sequence). V was shortened by 5 bases and J by 4 bases, with 9 bases between the two germline ends. Here the CDR3 DNA reads TGTGCCAGCAGTCGAACGGGGTACAATGAGCAGTTCTTC. Its protein product is CASSRTGYNEQFF.

The chain couples TRBV19 to TRBJ1-1; 7 nucleotides line up with TRBD1. The CDR3 has 15 amino acids. V dropped 6 bases and J dropped 0; count of bases not matched to a gene: 7. Looked up from germline, CDR1 is LNHDA and CDR2 is SQIVND (reference sequence). The CDR3, as DNA: TGTGCCAGTAGAACAGGGGATATTTTGAACACTGAAGCTTTCTTT. Translating gives CASRTGDILNTEAFF.